These 19 T cell receptor beta chains were all obtained from the same sample, sequenced in a study of STAT5B mutations in CD4+ large granular lymphocyte leukemia. Clones were sequenced by immunoSEQ multiplex PCR, and TCRdb holds only the in-frame ones, with some missing. The data hold under 40,000 clones, with 70% to 80% observed a single time. The sample was CD4+ T cells from blood buffy coats. The receptors derive from a human donor in good health.

The chain carries TRBV19 and TRBJ2-1, with TRBD2 matching 14 bases. From germline, CDR1 is LNHDA and CDR2 SQIVND (reference sequence). Losses at the gene ends were 7 bases for V and 3 bases for J; bases not matched to a gene: 5. The CDR3 extends over 16 amino acids. The DNA of the CDR3 is TGTGCCAGTATGGGACTAGCGGGGGCGGACTACAATGAGCAGTTCTTC. Residues: CASMGLAGADYNEQFF.

This chain links TRBV19 with TRBJ1-3; TRBD1 might be the D (6 bases). The CDR3 consists of 14 residues. V was cut by 6 bases and J by 1 base, with 10 bases left in between. The germline V gene encodes CDR1 LNHDA and CDR2 SQIVND (reference sequence). CDR3 region: CASRTTGSGNTIYF. The CDR3 bases are TGTGCCAGTAGGACGACAGGATCTGGAAACACCATATATTTT.

This chain joins TRBV6-1 and TRBJ2-1; TRBD2 matches at 8 bases. The CDR3 spans 16 residues. From germline, CDR1 is MNHNS and CDR2 SASEGT. The junction had 5 bases not matched to a gene; V was cut back by 0 bases and J by 4 bases. Here the CDR3 reads CASSEALGGGYNEQFF. The CDR3 nucleotides are TGTGCCAGCAGTGAAGCGCTGGGCGGGGGGTACAATGAGCAGTTCTTC.

This clone was found a few times. V is TRBV9 and J is TRBJ1-1; D unresolved. This CDR3 is built from 14 residues. Trimming removed 2 bases from V and 7 bases from J, with 15 bases in between. Per the germline V gene, CDR1 is SGDLS and CDR2 is YYNGEE. The CDR3 DNA reads as TGTGCCAGCAGCGTCCAGGCAGGTTTCAATGAAGCTTTCTTT. Residues: CASSVQAGFNEAFF.

The J gene is TRBJ2-7, the V gene TRBV16; D is possibly TRBD1 (5 bases). CDR1 and CDR2 (germline): KGHSY, FQNENV. CDR3 length: 12 amino acids. Between the trimmed V and J ends, which lost 4 bases and 7 bases, there was a span of 11 bases. In DNA, the CDR3 is TGTGCCAGCAGCCGGGGCCTGAATGAGCAGTACTTC. Translating it yields CASSRGLNEQYF.

This rearrangement joins TRBV19 to TRBJ2-5; no clear D gene. Per the germline V gene, CDR1 is LNHDA and CDR2 is SQIVND (reference sequence). The CDR3 consists of 13 residues. V was cut by 6 bases and J by 5 bases, with 13 bases left in between. The CDR3 reads CASSPPARETQYF. The CDR3 nucleotides read TGTGCCAGTAGCCCACCTGCTCGTGAGACCCAGTACTTC.

The table lists this clone with a count of one. The V gene is TRBV18, the J gene TRBJ1-1, with 7 bases aligning to TRBD1. Losses at the gene ends were 1 base for V and 6 bases for J; bases not matched to a gene: 8. The CDR3 runs to 15 residues. The germline gives CDR1 KGHSH, CDR2 LQKENI. The CDR3 DNA reads TGTGCCAGCTCACCACTCACAGGGGCGGCTGCTGAAGCTTTCTTT. Its translation: CASSPLTGAAAEAFF. Combining the CDR3 with reference TRBV18 and TRBJ1-1 gives the whole variable domain NAGVMQNPRHLVRRRGQEARLRCSPMKGHSHVYWYRQLPEEGLKFMVYLQKENIIDESGMPKERFSAEFPKEGPSILRIQQVVRGDSAAYFCASSPLTGAAAEAFFGQGTRLTVV.

V usage is TRBV4-1 and J usage is TRBJ1-4; no clear D gene. The CDR3 loop spans 18 amino acids. V was trimmed by 0 bases and J by 0 bases, leaving 14 bases between them. Germline CDR1 reads MGHRA; CDR2 reads YSYEKL. The CDR3 DNA sequence: TGCGCCAGCAGCCAAGATCCGCCCCAGACCGCAACTAATGAAAAACTGTTTTTT. Encoded protein: CASSQDPPQTATNEKLFF.

The CDR3 sequence: CASSKLQRDRVVGANVLTF. The CDR3 DNA sequence: TGTGCCAGCAGCAAACTGCAGCGGGACAGGGTGGTTGGGGCCAACGTCCTGACTTTC. V gene TRBV5-5 combines with J gene TRBJ2-6; 9 bases line up with TRBD1. CDR3 length: 19 amino acids. Germline lookup yields CDR1 SGHKS and CDR2 YYEKEE (reference sequence). The J segment lost 3 bases and the V segment lost 4 bases, leaving 14 bases of the junction unmatched.

Of note for this clone: Mismatch with germline at one junction end may stem from a read error. Within the sample, other DNA sequences also encode this same CDR3. The chain couples TRBV6-5 to TRBJ1-1; D call uncertain. There are 14 residues in the CDR3. Germline values: CDR1 MNHEY, CDR2 SVGAGI. The CDR3 DNA reads TGTGCCAGCAGTAAAAGTGGCAGGAACACTGAGGCTTTCTTT. This sequence encodes CASSKSGRNTEAFF.

The V call is TRBV18, the J call TRBJ1-1; possibly TRBD1 for D (5 bases). The CDR3 loop spans 12 amino acids. Germline CDR1 and CDR2: KGHSH and LQKENI. V shed 3 bases and J shed 8 bases, with 10 bases lying between them. The CDR3 reads CASSPTDREAFF. In DNA form, the CDR3 reads TGTGCCAGCTCACCGACAGATCGAGAAGCTTTCTTT.

This chain joins TRBV9 and TRBJ2-7; 7 bases align to TRBD2. Germline CDR1 and CDR2: SGDLS and YYNGEE. V trimming: 4 bases; J trimming: 5 bases; junction bases outside the gene matches: 6. This CDR3 spans 13 amino acids. CDR3 sequence (DNA): TGTGCCAGCAGCCCGTGGGGGGGAGACGAGCAGTACTTC. This codes for CASSPWGGDEQYF.

The chain couples TRBV7-2 to TRBJ2-7; the D is unclear. V gave up 3 bases and J gave up 2 bases, with 11 bases separating them. Germline V gene data show CDR1 as SGHTA and CDR2 as FQGNSA. The CDR3 loop spans 14 amino acids. CDR3 residues: CASSLSTATYEQYF. CDR3 bases: TGTGCCAGCAGCTTGTCAACTGCGACCTACGAGCAGTACTTC.

The chain combines TRBV3-1 (or the pseudogene TRBV3-2) with TRBJ2-1; a possible D gene is TRBD1 (6 bases). Germline lookup yields CDR1 LGHDT and CDR2 YNNKEL (reference sequence). Trimming removed 9 bases at V and 11 bases at J, with 8 bases between. CDR3 length: 9 amino acids. CDR3 sequence (DNA): TGTGCCAGGGGGACACAGCAGTTCTTC. Residues: CARGTQQFF.

The CDR3 spells CASSLIASGVNTGELFF. For the CDR3, the DNA is TGTGCCAGCAGCTTAATAGCTAGCGGGGTGAACACCGGGGAGCTGTTTTTT. This rearrangement joins TRBV7-6 to TRBJ2-2; TRBD2 matches at 9 bases. V shed 2 bases and J 1 base; nucleotides not matched to a gene: 5. CDR1 is SGHVS and CDR2 is FNYEAQ in the germline V gene. The CDR3 sequence is 17 residues long.

V usage is TRBV18 and J usage is TRBJ2-3; the match to TRBD1 covers 7 bases. Trimming cost V 1 base and J 0 bases; bases outside gene matches: 4. The CDR3 loop spans 16 amino acids. Germline V gene sequence: CDR1 KGHSH, CDR2 LQKENI. The CDR3 nucleotides read TGTGCCAGCTCACCACTACCAGGGGGAAGCACAGATACGCAGTATTTT. This codes for CASSPLPGGSTDTQYF.

The gene calls are TRBV2 and TRBJ1-1, with D unresolved. Germline loops: CDR1 SNHLY, CDR2 FYNNEI. Trimming took off 6 bases at V and 0 bases at J, with 8 bases between the two ends. The CDR3 has 13 residues. This CDR3 reads CASSGFMNTEAFF. CDR3 DNA: TGTGCCAGCAGCGGATTCATGAACACTGAAGCTTTCTTT.

The V call is TRBV2, the J call TRBJ2-3; D is possibly TRBD1 (5 bases). Per the germline V gene, CDR1 is SNHLY and CDR2 is FYNNEI. This CDR3 is 14 amino acids long. Trimming pared 6 bases from V and 1 base from J, leaving 11 bases between. DNA of the CDR3: TGTGCCAGCAGGGCTCTGGGGCGCACAGATACGCAGTATTTT. This encodes CASRALGRTDTQYF. The whole variable domain, remainder taken from reference TRBV2 and TRBJ2-3, is EPEVTQTPSHQVTQMGQEVILRCVPISNHLYFYWYRQILGQKVEFLVSFYNNEISEKSEIFDDQFSVERPDGSNFTLKIRSTKLEDSAMYFCASRALGRTDTQYFGPGTRLTVL.

The rearrangement joins TRBV6-5 to TRBJ1-3; D is undetermined. The CDR3 is made up of 14 amino acids. Per the germline V gene, CDR1 is MNHEY and CDR2 is SVGAGI. Trimming left V 7 bases short and J 3 bases short, with 13 bases between. CDR3 residues: CASKSVGGGNTIYF. Written as DNA, the CDR3 is TGTGCCAGCAAGTCAGTCGGTGGTGGAAACACCATATATTTT.